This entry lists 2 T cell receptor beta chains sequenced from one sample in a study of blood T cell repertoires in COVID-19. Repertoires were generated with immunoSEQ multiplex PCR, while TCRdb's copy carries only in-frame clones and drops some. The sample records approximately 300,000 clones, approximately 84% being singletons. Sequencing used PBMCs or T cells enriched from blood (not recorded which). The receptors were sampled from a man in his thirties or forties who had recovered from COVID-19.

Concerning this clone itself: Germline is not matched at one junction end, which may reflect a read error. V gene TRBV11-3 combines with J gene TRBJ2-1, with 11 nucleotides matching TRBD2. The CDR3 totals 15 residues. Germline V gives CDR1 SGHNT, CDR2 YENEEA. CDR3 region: CASSLVAGGYSEQFF. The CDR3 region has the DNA TGTGCCAGCAGCTTAGTAGCGGGAGGGTACAGTGAGCAGTTCTTC. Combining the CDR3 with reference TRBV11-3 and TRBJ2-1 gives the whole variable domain EAGVVQSPRYKIIEKKQPVAFWCNPISGHNTLYWYLQNLGQGPELLIRYENEEAVDDSQLPKDRFSAERLKGVDSTLKIQPAELGDSAVYLCASSLVAGGYSEQFFGPGTRLTVL.

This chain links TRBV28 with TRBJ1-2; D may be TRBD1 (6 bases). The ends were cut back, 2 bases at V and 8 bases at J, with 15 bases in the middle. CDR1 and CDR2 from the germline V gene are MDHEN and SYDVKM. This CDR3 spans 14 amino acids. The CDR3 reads CASSLEGTKDGYTF. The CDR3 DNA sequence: TGTGCCAGCAGTTTAGAAGGGACAAAAGACGGCTACACCTTC.